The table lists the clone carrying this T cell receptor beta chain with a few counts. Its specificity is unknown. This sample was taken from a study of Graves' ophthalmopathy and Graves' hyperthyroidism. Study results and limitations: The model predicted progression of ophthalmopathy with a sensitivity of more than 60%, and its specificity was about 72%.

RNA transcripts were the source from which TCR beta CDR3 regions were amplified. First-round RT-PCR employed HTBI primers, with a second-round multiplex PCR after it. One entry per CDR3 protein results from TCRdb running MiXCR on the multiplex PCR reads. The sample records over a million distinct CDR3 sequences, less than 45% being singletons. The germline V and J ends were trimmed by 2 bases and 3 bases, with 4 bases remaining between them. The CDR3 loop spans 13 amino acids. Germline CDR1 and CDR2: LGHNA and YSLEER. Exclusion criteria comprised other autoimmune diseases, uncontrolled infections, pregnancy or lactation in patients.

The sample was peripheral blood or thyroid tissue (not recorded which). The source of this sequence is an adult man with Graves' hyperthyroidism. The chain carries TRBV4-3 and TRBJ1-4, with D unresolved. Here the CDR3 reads CASSQPPNEKLFF. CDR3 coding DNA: TGCGCCAGCAGCCAACCTCCTAATGAAAAACTGTTTTTT.